These T cell receptor beta chains were read from a single sample in a study of neurological immune-mediated disorders. TCRdb re-called the 5' RACE reads through MiXCR, storing one row per CDR3 protein. Among approximately 37,000 distinct CDR3 sequences listed, roughly 3.1% were seen once. Source material: PBMCs. The receptors stem from a woman aged 60-70 years with multiple sclerosis. Both conserved end residues are part of each CDR3. The D gene is left open where the match is weak. Clone size appears in some rows only: once, few, many, or a class for an expanded clone.

clone_size,j_call,d_call,v_call,cdr3_nt,cdr3_aa
many,TRBJ1-1,.,TRBV15,TGTGCCACCAGCAGAGCGCCCCCCCCGACGGTTGAAGCTTTCTTT,CATSRAPPPTVEAFF
many,TRBJ2-2,.,TRBV6-4,TGTGCCAGCAGTGGACAGGGAGGAACCGGGGAGCTGTTTTTT,CASSGQGGTGELFF
many,TRBJ2-7,.,TRBV7-2,TGTGCCAGCAGCTTAGGCCCTGGGGGCAACGAGCAGTACTTC,CASSLGPGGNEQYF
.,TRBJ1-6,TRBD1,TRBV5-5,TGTGCCAGCAGCGGGGGACAGCTGAATTCAACCCTCAACTTT,CASSGGQLNSTLNF
many,TRBJ1-1,.,TRBV12-3/TRBV12-4,TGTGCCAGCAGTCCCACAGGGACCACTGAAGCTTTCTTT,CASSPTGTTEAFF
many,TRBJ1-4,.,TRBV29-1,TGCAGCGTTGCATTACAGGGCGAAAAACTGTTTTTT,CSVALQGEKLFF
many,TRBJ2-1,TRBD1,TRBV7-8,TGTGCCAGCAGCCTGAGACGGGACAGGGTATCCAATGAGCAGTTCTTC,CASSLRRDRVSNEQFF
many,TRBJ2-1,TRBD2,TRBV5-1,TGCGCCAGCAGCTTGGTAGCGGGGGCCCACAATGAGCAGTTCTTC,CASSLVAGAHNEQFF
many,TRBJ1-1,.,TRBV2,TGTGCCAGCAGTGACTATGGGAACACTGAAGCTTTCTTT,CASSDYGNTEAFF
many,TRBJ2-2,TRBD1,TRBV5-1,TGCGCCAGCAGCCGTGGACAGGGGGCGCAAAACGGGGAGCTGTTTTTT,CASSRGQGAQNGELFF
many,TRBJ1-5,.,TRBV29-1,TGCAGCGTTCAGGACAGAATTAATCAGCCCCAGCATTTT,CSVQDRINQPQHF
many,TRBJ2-6,.,TRBV20-1,TGCAGTGCTAGGCCCGACCCCGTCCAGGCCAACGTCCTGACTTTC,CSARPDPVQANVLTF
.,TRBJ1-5,TRBD1,TRBV7-6,TGTGCCAGCAGCCCGGGGGGGCAGGGGGGCAATCAGCCCCAGCATTTT,CASSPGGQGGNQPQHF
many,TRBJ1-3,TRBD1,TRBV18,TGTGCCAGCTCACCGGACAGGGGTGGAAACACCATATATTTT,CASSPDRGGNTIYF
many,TRBJ2-2,TRBD2,TRBV20-1,TGCAGTGCGAAACTAGCGGGGGGGCTCGCCGGGGAGCTGTTTTTT,CSAKLAGGLAGELFF
many,TRBJ2-1,TRBD2,TRBV20-1,TGCAGTGCTAGTTCACTAGCGGGCAATGAGCAGTTCTTC,CSASSLAGNEQFF
many,TRBJ2-3,.,TRBV6-5,TGTGCCAGCAGTTACCTAGGGGCTAGCACAGATACGCAGTATTTT,CASSYLGASTDTQYF
many,TRBJ2-5,.,TRBV18,TGTGCCAGCTCACCCTCTCTGGGGCTTGAGACCCAGTACTTC,CASSPSLGLETQYF
many,TRBJ2-7,.,TRBV5-1,TGCGCCAGCAGCGACTTGGTGGAGGGGCCGGAGCAGTACTTC,CASSDLVEGPEQYF
many,TRBJ2-1,.,TRBV20-1,TGCAGTGTCCCACACTGGGACAATGAGCAGTTCTTC,CSVPHWDNEQFF
many,TRBJ2-7,TRBD2,TRBV20-1,TGCAGTGCAGCACTAGCGGGGGGGCCCTACGAGCAGTACTTC,CSAALAGGPYEQYF
many,TRBJ2-1,TRBD2,TRBV5-6,TGTGCCAGCAGATCGACTAGCGGGGTATACAATGAGCAGTTCTTC,CASRSTSGVYNEQFF
many,TRBJ1-5,.,TRBV6-6,TGTGCCAGCAGTTACTCTCGGGGGAGAGGTCAGCCCCAGCATTTT,CASSYSRGRGQPQHF